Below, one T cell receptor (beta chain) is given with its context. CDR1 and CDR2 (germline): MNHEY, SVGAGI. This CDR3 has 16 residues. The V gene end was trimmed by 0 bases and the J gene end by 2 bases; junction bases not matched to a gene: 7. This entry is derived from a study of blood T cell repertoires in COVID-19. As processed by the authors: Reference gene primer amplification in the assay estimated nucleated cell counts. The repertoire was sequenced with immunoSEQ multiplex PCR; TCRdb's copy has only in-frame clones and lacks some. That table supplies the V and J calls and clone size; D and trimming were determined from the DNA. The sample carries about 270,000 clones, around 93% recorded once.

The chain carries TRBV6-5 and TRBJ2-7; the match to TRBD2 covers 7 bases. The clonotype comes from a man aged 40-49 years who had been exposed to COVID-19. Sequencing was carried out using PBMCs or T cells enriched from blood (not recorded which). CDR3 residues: CASSYSLGGSTYEQYF. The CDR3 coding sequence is TGTGCCAGCAGTTACTCCCTGGGGGGGAGCACCTACGAGCAGTACTTC.